Listed below are T cell receptor beta chains from one sample, sequenced in a study of T cell responses to AZD1222 COVID-19 vaccine. Some clones are missing from TCRdb's copy, which holds only in-frame ones; the method was immunoSEQ multiplex PCR. The sample has about 60,000 clones; over 80% are singletons. The material was peripheral blood, obtained 28 days after the second dose of the MenACWY control vaccine. These receptors all stem from an adult who received the MenACWY meningococcal vaccine as a control. Both conserved end residues are part of each CDR3. D genes are given only for firm matches. The size entry is marked missing in some rows and otherwise reads once, few, many or a size class.

v_gene	abundance	d_gene	len	j_gene	CDR3aa	CDR3nt
TRBV30	few	NA	13	TRBJ1-1	CAWTKDTSTEAFF	TGTGCCTGGACGAAAGACACGAGCACTGAAGCTTTCTTT
TRBV5-5	NA	TRBD2	14	TRBJ2-5	CASSARREEETQYF	TGTGCCAGCAGCGCCCGCCGGGAGGAAGAGACCCAGTACTTC
TRBV28	NA	NA	13	TRBJ1-5	CASSLIENQPQHF	TGTGCCAGCAGTTTAATAGAAAATCAGCCCCAGCATTTT
TRBV7-6	few	TRBD2	16	TRBJ2-2	CASSSVSGLNTGELFF	TGTGCCAGCAGCTCCGTTAGCGGGCTGAACACCGGGGAGCTGTTTTTT
TRBV27	NA	NA	14	TRBJ1-5	CASSQRMGNQPQHF	TGTGCCAGCAGTCAAAGGATGGGCAATCAGCCCCAGCATTTT
TRBV6-2/TRBV6-3	NA	TRBD2	17	TRBJ2-3	CASSYGGGLGPGDTQYF	TGTGCCAGCAGTTACGGGGGGGGACTAGGCCCCGGAGATACGCAGTATTTT
TRBV28	NA	NA	16	TRBJ1-5	CASSSSEGRSNQPQHF	TGTGCCAGCAGTTCCTCCGAGGGGAGGAGCAATCAGCCCCAGCATTTT
TRBV29-1	NA	NA	10	TRBJ1-1	CSVKGGEAFF	TGCAGCGTCAAGGGGGGTGAAGCTTTCTTT
TRBV5-6	NA	NA	17	TRBJ1-4	CASSLSGVPTTNEKLFF	TGTGCCAGCAGCTTATCGGGGGTTCCAACAACTAATGAAAAACTGTTTTTT
TRBV19	NA	NA	15	TRBJ2-7	CASSSGNGPSYEQYF	TGTGCCAGTAGTAGTGGTAACGGGCCCTCCTACGAGCAGTACTTC
TRBV5-6	NA	NA	14	TRBJ2-2	CASSDPYSSGELFF	TGTGCCAGCAGCGACCCATACTCAAGCGGGGAGCTGTTTTTT
TRBV2	few	NA	14	TRBJ1-1	CASSRESVDTEAFF	TGTGCCAGCAGTAGAGAATCAGTGGACACTGAAGCTTTCTTT
TRBV3-1/TRBV3-2	NA	NA	14	TRBJ1-1	CASSQGALNTEAFF	TGTGCCAGCAGCCAGGGGGCCCTGAACACTGAAGCTTTCTTT
TRBV24-1	NA	TRBD1	16	TRBJ2-2	CATSDFGTGIAGELFF	TGTGCCACCAGTGATTTCGGGACAGGGATTGCCGGGGAGCTGTTTTTT
TRBV5-1	once	NA	15	TRBJ2-3	CASSLAHWRGDTQYF	TGCGCCAGCAGCCTGGCTCACTGGAGGGGGGATACGCAGTATTTT
TRBV4-1	once	NA	11	TRBJ2-7	CASSQDTEQYF	TGCGCCAGCAGCCAAGATACCGAGCAGTACTTC
TRBV28	NA	NA	16	TRBJ2-7	CASTAYGGAPSYEQYF	TGTGCCAGCACCGCGTACGGGGGCGCGCCCTCCTACGAGCAGTACTTC
TRBV24-1	NA	NA	15	TRBJ1-2	CATSDFARWMEAYTF	TGTGCCACCAGTGATTTCGCCCGATGGATGGAGGCCTACACCTTC
TRBV6-1	NA	NA	15	TRBJ2-3	CASSEGGGSTDTQYF	TGTGCCAGCAGTGAAGGTGGCGGTAGCACAGATACGCAGTATTTT
TRBV5-1	NA	NA	14	TRBJ2-6	CASSFGSGANVLTF	TGCGCCAGCAGCTTCGGTTCTGGGGCCAACGTCCTGACTTTC
TRBV11-2	NA	NA	15	TRBJ2-6	CASSPARFGANVLTF	TGTGCCAGCAGCCCCGCAAGGTTCGGGGCCAACGTCCTGACTTTC
TRBV14	NA	NA	13	TRBJ1-2	CASSQVETSGYTF	TGTGCCAGCAGCCAAGTTGAGACCAGTGGCTACACCTTC
TRBV28	NA	TRBD1	15	TRBJ2-3	CAISPGDRETDTQYF	TGTGCCATTTCTCCCGGGGACAGAGAAACAGATACGCAGTATTTT
TRBV5-1	once	NA	15	TRBJ2-3	CASSLSRVRTDTQYF	TGCGCCAGCAGCTTGTCCAGGGTAAGGACAGATACGCAGTATTTT
TRBV5-4	NA	TRBD2	16	TRBJ2-3	CASSPLAGGATDTQYF	TGTGCCAGCAGCCCCCTGGCGGGGGGGGCCACAGATACGCAGTATTTT
TRBV12-2	NA	NA	13	TRBJ2-3	CASHWAVADTQYF	TGTGCAAGTCATTGGGCGGTGGCAGATACGCAGTATTTT
TRBV6-5	few	NA	13	TRBJ1-2	CATKAQAANGYTF	TGTGCCACCAAGGCGCAGGCCGCAAATGGCTACACCTTC
TRBV2	NA	TRBD1	14	TRBJ2-5	CASSEDRGSETQYF	TGTGCCAGCAGTGAGGACAGGGGTTCTGAGACCCAGTACTTC
TRBV6-1	NA	TRBD1	18	TRBJ1-6	CASSEGGNRGRYYSPLHF	TGTGCCAGCAGTGAAGGGGGGAACAGGGGGCGATATTATTCACCCCTCCACTTT
TRBV19	NA	NA	15	TRBJ1-5	CASSIGGNSNQPQHF	TGTGCCAGTAGTATCGGGGGAAATAGCAATCAGCCCCAGCATTTT
TRBV27	NA	TRBD1	13	TRBJ1-1	CASSLTTGAEAFF	TGTGCCAGCAGTTTAACGACAGGGGCTGAAGCTTTCTTT
TRBV5-1	NA	NA	19	TRBJ2-1	CASSLTGPSGNSRGNEQFF	TGCGCCAGCAGCTTGACAGGGCCTAGCGGCAACTCTCGGGGCAATGAGCAGTTCTTC
TRBV4-1	once	NA	13	TRBJ1-2	CASSQGDFYGYTF	TGCGCCAGCAGCCAAGGGGATTTCTATGGCTACACCTTC
TRBV29-1	NA	TRBD1	17	TRBJ2-7	CSVAFHWGTGSPYEQYF	TGCAGCGTGGCCTTTCACTGGGGGACAGGGTCCCCCTACGAGCAGTACTTC
TRBV18	NA	NA	14	TRBJ2-5	CASSPLRGGETQYF	TGTGCCAGCTCACCACTAAGGGGCGGAGAGACCCAGTACTTC
TRBV5-6	few	NA	15	TRBJ1-2	CASRSTGTGNYGYTF	TGTGCCAGCAGGTCGACCGGGACCGGTAACTATGGCTACACCTTC
TRBV6-5	NA	NA	13	TRBJ1-2	CASSRDDNYGYTF	TGTGCCAGCAGTCGGGACGATAACTATGGCTACACCTTC
TRBV6-2/TRBV6-3	NA	TRBD1	16	TRBJ1-5	CASSYPTGGPNQPQHF	TGTGCCAGCAGTTATCCGACAGGGGGCCCCAATCAGCCCCAGCATTTT
TRBV5-1	NA	TRBD2	16	TRBJ2-6	CASSLGTSGAANVLTF	TGCGCCAGCAGCTTGGGGACTAGCGGCGCGGCCAACGTCCTGACTTTC
TRBV29-1	NA	NA	10	TRBJ2-1	CSVGVREQFF	TGCAGCGTTGGGGTCAGGGAGCAGTTCTTC
TRBV6-5	few	TRBD1	15	TRBJ1-4	CASSYAGTVREKLFF	TGTGCCAGCAGTTACGCCGGGACAGTACGGGAAAAACTGTTTTTT
TRBV2	once	NA	13	TRBJ1-5	CASSETPNQPQHF	TGTGCCAGCAGTGAGACGCCCAATCAGCCCCAGCATTTT
TRBV6-5	NA	NA	11	TRBJ2-5	CASSYGETQYF	TGTGCCAGCAGTTATGGGGAGACCCAGTACTTC
TRBV7-9	NA	TRBD1	14	TRBJ1-4	CASSWGQGGEKLFF	TGTGCCAGCAGCTGGGGACAGGGGGGAGAAAAACTGTTTTTT
TRBV29-1	NA	NA	12	TRBJ2-7	CSGGRERAEQYF	TGCAGCGGTGGAAGGGAACGGGCCGAGCAGTACTTC